The present TCR beta chain was sequenced within a study of cytomegalovirus exposure and HLA in healthy donors. Primers: 60 Vbeta forward and 13 Jbeta reverse. The method was immunoSEQ multiplex PCR; TCRdb's version includes in-frame clones alone and lacks a portion of them. In the table there are some 140,000 clones, around 68% of which are singletons. CDR1 is MGHRA, CDR2 YSYEKL, per germline. The CDR3 sequence is 13 residues long. V was cut by 2 bases and J by 6 bases, with 11 bases left in between. The chain is built from TRBV4-1 and TRBJ2-7; D is perhaps TRBD2 (7 bases). The origin of this receptor is a young man in good health and CMV-seronegative. The specimen was PBMCs. The CDR3 DNA sequence: TGCGCCAGCAGCCAAAGGGGAGGGGGCGAGCAGTACTTC. As protein: CASSQRGGGEQYF.